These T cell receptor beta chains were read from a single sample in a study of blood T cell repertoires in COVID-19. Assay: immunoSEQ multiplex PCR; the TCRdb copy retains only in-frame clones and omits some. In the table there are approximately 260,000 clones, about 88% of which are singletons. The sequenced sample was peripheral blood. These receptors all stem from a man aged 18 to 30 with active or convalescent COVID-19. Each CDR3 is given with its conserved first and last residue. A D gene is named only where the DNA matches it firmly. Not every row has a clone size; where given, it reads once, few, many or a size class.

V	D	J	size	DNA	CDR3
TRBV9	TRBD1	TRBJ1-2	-	TGTGCCAGCAGCTCGGACAGGGGTAACTATGGCTACACCTTC	CASSSDRGNYGYTF
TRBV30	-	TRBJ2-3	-	TGTGCCTGGAGTCGGAACAGGGACACGCAGTATTTT	CAWSRNRDTQYF
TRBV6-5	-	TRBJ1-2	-	TGTGCCAGCAGTTACGACATCTCTAACTATGGCTACACCTTC	CASSYDISNYGYTF
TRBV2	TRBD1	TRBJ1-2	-	TGTGCCAGCAGTGCATTGGGACAGAACTATGGCTACACCTTC	CASSALGQNYGYTF
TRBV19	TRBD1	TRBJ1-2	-	TGTGCCAGTAAACCTACCGGGACAGGACCCCTTCACTACACCTTC	CASKPTGTGPLHYTF
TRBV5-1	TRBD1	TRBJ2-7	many	TGCGCCAGCAGGGGAGAGGGGGCTTACTACGAGCAGTACTTC	CASRGEGAYYEQYF
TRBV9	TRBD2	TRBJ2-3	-	TGTGCCAGCAGCGTAGATGGACTAGGGGATACGCAGTATTTT	CASSVDGLGDTQYF
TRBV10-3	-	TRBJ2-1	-	TGTGCCATCAGTGACCCGTCGGTGGGCACAGGATCCTACAATGAGCAGTTCTTC	CAISDPSVGTGSYNEQFF
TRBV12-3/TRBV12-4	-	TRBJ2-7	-	TGTGCCAGCAGTTTAGGCACTTCCTACGAGCAGTACTTC	CASSLGTSYEQYF
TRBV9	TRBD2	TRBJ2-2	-	TGTGCCAGCAGCGCGGAACAGGGGCCAGCGGGAGGTACCGGGGAGCTGTTTTTT	CASSAEQGPAGGTGELFF
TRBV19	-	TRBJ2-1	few	TGTGCCAGTAGTCCACTCACTAGAGGCAATGAGCAGTTCTTC	CASSPLTRGNEQFF
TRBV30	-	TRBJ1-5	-	TGTGCCTGGAGTGTTGGGAGCGCACAGGGGCCCCAGCATTTT	CAWSVGSAQGPQHF
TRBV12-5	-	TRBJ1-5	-	TGTGCTAGTGGTTTGTCACCTACGGTCCAGCATTTT	CASGLSPTVQHF
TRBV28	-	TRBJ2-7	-	TGTGCCAGCAGTTCCTGGGGACAATTAGGCTACGAGCAGTACTTC	CASSSWGQLGYEQYF